Sequencing of this T cell receptor (beta chain) was carried out in a study of radiation and T cells in renal cell carcinoma. Broader study findings: From baseline, blood top tumor clonotypes peaked at 2 weeks post-radiation.

Concerning this clone itself: Its matching antigen is unknown.

The data were produced by immunoSEQ multiplex PCR, yet TCRdb's version contains in-frame clones alone and is incomplete. The data show tens of thousands of clones, about 89% seen once. Stated time point: blood 4 weeks post-SBRT, at nephrectomy. Treatment specified: 15 Gy SBRT to primary tumor, nephrectomy 4 weeks later. Nephrectomy followed 15 Gy stereotactic body radiation by 4 weeks. Blood was sampled at baseline, 2 weeks and 4 weeks after SBRT. The patient's renal cell carcinoma had clear cell pathology. Germline values: CDR1 LNHNV, CDR2 YYDKDF (reference sequence). Trimming removed 5 bases from V and 2 bases from J; junction bases left unmatched: 7. This CDR3 comprises 15 residues.

The clonotype comes from a woman aged 70-85 years with renal cell carcinoma. The material was blood, obtained from a patient whose treatment included radiotherapy and nephrectomy. The rearrangement links TRBV15 to TRBJ2-3; 7 nucleotides line up with TRBD2. DNA of the CDR3: TGTGCCACCAGCCCATCTAGCGGAATCACAGATACGCAGTATTTT. Translated, it gives CATSPSSGITDTQYF.